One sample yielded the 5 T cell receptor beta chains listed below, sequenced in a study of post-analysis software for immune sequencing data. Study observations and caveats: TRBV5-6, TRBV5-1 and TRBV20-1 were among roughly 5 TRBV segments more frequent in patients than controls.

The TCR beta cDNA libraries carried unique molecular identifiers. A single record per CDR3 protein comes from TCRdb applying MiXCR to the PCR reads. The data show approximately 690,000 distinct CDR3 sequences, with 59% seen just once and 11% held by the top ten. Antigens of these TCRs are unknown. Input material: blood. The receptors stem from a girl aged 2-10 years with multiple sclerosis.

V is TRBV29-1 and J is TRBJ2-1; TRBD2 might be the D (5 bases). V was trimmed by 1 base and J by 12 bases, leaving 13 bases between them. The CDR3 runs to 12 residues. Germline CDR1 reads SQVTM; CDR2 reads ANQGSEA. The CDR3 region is CSVEGAVSWQFF. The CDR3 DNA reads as TGCAGCGTTGAAGGAGCGGTGAGTTGGCAGTTCTTC.

The CDR3 region has the DNA TGTGCCAGCAGCTTGGGTACTAGCTCGGGCAATGAGCAGTACTTC. Translation: CASSLGTSSGNEQYF. The chain joins TRBV7-9 to TRBJ2-5, with D possibly matching TRBD2 (6 bases). Germline CDR1 is SEHNR and CDR2 is FQNEAQ (reference sequence). There are 15 residues in the CDR3. Trimming removed 3 bases from V and 11 bases from J, with 22 bases in between.

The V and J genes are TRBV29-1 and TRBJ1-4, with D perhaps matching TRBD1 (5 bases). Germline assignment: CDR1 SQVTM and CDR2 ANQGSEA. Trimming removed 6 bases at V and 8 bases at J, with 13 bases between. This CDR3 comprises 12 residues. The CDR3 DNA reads TGCAGCGTCCACGCCAGGGAAGAAAAACTGTTTTTT. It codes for CSVHAREEKLFF.

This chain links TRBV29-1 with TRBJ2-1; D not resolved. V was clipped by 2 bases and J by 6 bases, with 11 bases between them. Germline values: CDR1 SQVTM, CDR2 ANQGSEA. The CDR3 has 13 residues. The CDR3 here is CSVEPRPGNEQFF. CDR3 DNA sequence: TGCAGCGTTGAACCCCGACCGGGCAATGAGCAGTTCTTC.

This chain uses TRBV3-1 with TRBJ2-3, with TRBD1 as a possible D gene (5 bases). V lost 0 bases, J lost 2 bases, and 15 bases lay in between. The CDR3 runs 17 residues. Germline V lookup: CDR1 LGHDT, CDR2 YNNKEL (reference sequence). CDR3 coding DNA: TGTGCCAGCAGCCAAGAAAGGGGCCGGGTTCTCACAGATACGCAGTATTTT. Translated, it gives CASSQERGRVLTDTQYF.